A single sample gave rise to the 23 T cell receptor beta chains below, sequenced in a study of T cell clonality in common variable immunodeficiency. Regarding the study as a whole: Fewer deletions and N-nucleotide insertions were reportedly seen in common variable immunodeficiency TCR beta sequences.

Generated by immunoSEQ multiplex PCR, the TCRdb table keeps only in-frame clones and is missing some. In total, the table holds around 16,000 clones. Their antigen targets remain unknown. The sample taken for sequencing was peripheral blood mononuclear cells. These TCRs come from a human donor with common variable immunodeficiency.

A remark on this clone: The read comes to an end 3 residues before the CDR3 does, leaving the germline J gene to fill in the end. The V and J genes are TRBV19 and TRBJ2-1, with 7 bases that match TRBD1. The V and J ends lost 4 bases and 6 bases, in that order; junction bases with no gene match: 9. The germline V gene has CDR1 LNHDA and CDR2 SQIVND (reference sequence). There are 15 residues in the CDR3. Here the CDR3 reads CASSTGQVRINEQFF. The sequenced part of the CDR3 DNA is TGTGCCAGTAGTACAGGACAGGTCCGAATCAATGAG.

Details on this clone: Read coverage stops 3 residues before the CDR3 terminus; the germline J gene supplies the remainder. The chain combines TRBV5-6 with TRBJ1-2; D unresolved. The V end was cut by 2 bases, the J end by 7 bases, with 6 bases between. The length of the CDR3 is 11 residues. Germline CDR1 reads SGHDT; CDR2 reads YYEEEE. CDR3 loop: CASSLGSGYTF. The sequenced CDR3 bases are TGTGCCAGCAGCTTAGGGTCTGGC.

A remark on this clone: Read data end 3 residues before the CDR3 end; the end is taken from the germline J gene. V is TRBV19 and J is TRBJ2-7; 7 bases align to TRBD1. CDR1 and CDR2 (germline): LNHDA, SQIVND (reference sequence). After removal of 4 bases from V and 0 bases from J, the junction contained 6 bases not matched to a gene. The CDR3 has 15 amino acids. The CDR3 here is CASSTRTGISYEQYF. The CDR3 bases that were read are TGTGCCAGTAGTACAAGGACAGGTATCTCCTACGAG.

On this clone itself: The sequenced fragment ends 3 residues before the CDR3 boundary, so the rest is inferred from the germline J gene. V and J are TRBV11-2 and TRBJ1-2, with D hard to call. The CDR3 has 14 amino acids. Germline CDR1 is SGHAT and CDR2 is FQNNGV. Trimming left V 5 bases short and J 2 bases short, with 12 bases between. The chain's CDR3 is CASSLAQQNYGYTF. CDR3 DNA, as far as it was read: TGTGCCAGCAGCCTGGCACAGCAGAACTATGGC.

Notes on this clone: The CDR3 end falls 3 residues outside the read, so it is completed with the germline J gene. The chain employs TRBV20-1 and TRBJ2-3; 10 nucleotides line up with TRBD2. The germline CDR1 and CDR2 sequences are DFQATT and SNEGSKA (reference sequence). With 2 bases clipped from V and 0 bases from J, the junction kept 8 bases outside the gene matches. The CDR3 is 17 residues long. The DNA read from the CDR3 is TGCAGTGCTAGAAGGTTAGCGGGAGGTTTAAGCACAGATACG. Protein: CSARRLAGGLSTDT. The whole CDR3 region reads CSARRLAGGLSTDTQYF.

Comment on this clone: Read sequence stops 3 residues before the CDR3 end, and the germline J gene provides the missing end. This specimen includes other DNA sequences encoding the same CDR3. The chain recombines TRBV7-2 with TRBJ2-7; 10 bases match TRBD2. CDR1 and CDR2 (germline): SGHTA, FQGNSA. This CDR3 region has 13 residues. Trimming took 3 bases from V and 4 from J; bases not matched to a gene: 0. The sequenced CDR3 bases are TGTGCCAGCAGCTTTAGCGGGAGGTACGAG. This encodes CASSFSGRYE. The whole CDR3 sequence is CASSFSGRYEQYF.

As for this clone: The read ends 3 residues shy of where the CDR3 ends; the end is completed using the germline J gene. The chain combines TRBV18 with TRBJ2-7; 8 bases fit TRBD2. The CDR3 is made up of 15 amino acids. V was pared by 0 bases and J by 2 bases, with 3 bases of the junction left unmatched. The germline CDR1 and CDR2 sequences are KGHSH and LQKENI. The CDR3 bases that were read are TGTGCCAGCTCACCACCGGCGGGAGGAGCCTACGAG. It codes for CASSPPAGGAYE. The full CDR3 protein reads CASSPPAGGAYEQYF. The full variable domain, with the rest looked up from reference TRBV18 and TRBJ2-7, is NAGVMQNPRHLVRRRGQEARLRCSPMKGHSHVYWYRQLPEEGLKFMVYLQKENIIDESGMPKERFSAEFPKEGPSILRIQQVVRGDSAAYFCASSPPAGGAYEQYFGPGTRLTVT.

On this clone itself: Read coverage stops 3 residues before the CDR3 terminus; the germline J gene supplies the remainder. The chain is built from TRBV7-2 and TRBJ2-3; tentative D call: TRBD1 (6 bases). The CDR3 spans 14 residues. V lost 6 bases and J lost 2, with 12 bases in between. The germline V gene encodes CDR1 SGHTA and CDR2 FQGNSA. The CDR3 spells CASSRGSTTDTQYF. Incomplete CDR3 DNA: TGTGCCAGCAGTAGGGGGTCTACCACAGATACG.

A note on this clone: Read coverage stops 3 residues before the CDR3 terminus; the germline J gene supplies the remainder. This rearrangement joins TRBV19 to TRBJ2-1, with D tentatively TRBD1 (6 bases). This CDR3 is 13 amino acids long. V lost 5 bases and J lost 8, with 13 bases in between. Germline lookup yields CDR1 LNHDA and CDR2 SQIVND (reference sequence). The sequenced CDR3 bases are TGTGCCAGTAGTGTTGACAGGATCGATGAG. Protein product: CASSVDRIDE. The full CDR3 protein is CASSVDRIDEQFF.

As concerns this clone: The missing CDR3 end, 3 residues past where the read stops, is filled in from the germline J gene. The chain employs TRBV6-4 and TRBJ2-3, with 11 positions matching TRBD2. There are 17 residues in the CDR3. Germline loops: CDR1 MRHNA, CDR2 SNTAGT. The J segment lost 2 bases and the V segment lost 2 bases, leaving 6 bases of the junction unmatched. CDR3 amino acids: CASSDALAGGLTDTQYF. The sequenced CDR3 bases are TGTGCCAGCAGTGACGCTTTAGCGGGGGGGCTCACAGATACG.

As concerns this clone: The CDR3 end falls 3 residues outside the read, so it is completed with the germline J gene. The chain uses TRBV19 and TRBJ1-6, with D perhaps TRBD1 (5 bases). The CDR3 sequence is 14 residues long. V dropped 3 bases and J dropped 7 bases, with 10 bases sitting between them. Germline values: CDR1 LNHDA, CDR2 SQIVND (reference sequence). CDR3 DNA, as far as it was read: TGTGCCAGTAGTATCCGGGGGGTGAATTCACCC. This codes for CASSIRGVNSP. The full CDR3 reads CASSIRGVNSPLHF.

Comments on this clone: The read falls 3 residues short of the CDR3 end, and the missing part is taken from the germline J gene. This sequence joins TRBV19 and TRBJ2-3, with 8 bases identical to TRBD1. This CDR3 contains 13 residues. Germline V CDR1 and CDR2: LNHDA, SQIVND (reference sequence). J was trimmed by 7 bases and V by 7 bases; bases with no gene match: 7. Incomplete CDR3 DNA: TGTGCCAGTACAGGGGGCGCAGGGAATACG. Amino acids: CASTGGAGNT. The full CDR3 protein is CASTGGAGNTQYF.

Comment on this clone: Coverage ceases 3 residues before the CDR3 finishes, and the germline J gene fills in the end. The chain employs TRBV20-1 and TRBJ1-2, with TRBD1 matching 7 bases. The CDR3 consists of 12 residues. Germline loops: CDR1 DFQATT, CDR2 SNEGSKA (reference sequence). V gave up 2 bases and J gave up 6 bases; unmatched junction bases: 3. The CDR3 loop is CSARRDRDGYTF. The covered CDR3 bases are TGCAGTGCTAGAAGGGACAGAGATGGC.

For this clone: The read is 3 residues too short to cover the CDR3 end, so that end is filled in from the germline J gene. This chain links TRBV7-3 with TRBJ2-3; 7 bases line up with TRBD1. Trimming removed 5 bases from V and 0 bases from J; junction bases left unmatched: 5. Germline V gene lookup returns CDR1 SGHTA and CDR2 FQGTGA. The CDR3 runs to 15 residues. The CDR3 region is CASSPQQGSTDTQYF. The CDR3 bases that were read are TGTGCCAGCAGCCCTCAACAGGGGAGCACAGATACG. Full variable domain (missing parts from reference TRBV7-3 and TRBJ2-3): GAGVSQTPSNKVTEKGKYVELRCDPISGHTALYWYRQSLGQGPEFLIYFQGTGAADDSGLPNDRFFAVRPEGSVSTLKIQRTERGDSAVYLCASSPQQGSTDTQYFGPGTRLTVL.

To note about this clone: The CDR3 is cut off 3 residues early in the read; its end comes from the germline J gene. The V gene is TRBV2, the J gene TRBJ1-5; TRBD1 aligns across 8 bases. After removal of 8 bases from V and 2 bases from J, the junction contained 8 bases not matched to a gene. The CDR3 totals 15 residues. Germline-derived CDR1 and CDR2 are SNHLY and FYNNEI. The CDR3 loop reads CASSLQGAGNQPQHF. The DNA read from the CDR3 is TGTGCCAGCTCGCTTCAGGGGGCTGGCAATCAGCCC.

Regarding this clone: The CDR3 end is not reached by the read, which stops 3 residues before it; the germline J gene fills it in. V is TRBV11-2 and J is TRBJ2-3; 7 bases line up with TRBD2. The length of the CDR3 is 14 residues. V was pared by 3 bases and J by 2 bases, with 2 bases of the junction left unmatched. Germline V lookup: CDR1 SGHAT, CDR2 FQNNGV. The CDR3 DNA, read in part, is TGTGCCAGCAGCTTGACTAGCCCCACAGATACG. This codes for CASSLTSPTDT. The CDR3 as a whole reads CASSLTSPTDTQYF.

This clone is medium-sized by frequency. The read gets to within 3 residues of the CDR3 end, and the germline J gene fills in the rest. V usage is TRBV30 and J usage is TRBJ2-2; possibly TRBD2 for D (6 bases). This CDR3 spans 11 amino acids. The germline V and J ends were trimmed by 8 bases and 3 bases, with 7 bases remaining between them. Per the germline V gene, CDR1 is GTSNPN and CDR2 is SVGIG (reference sequence). The CDR3 here is CAGGDTGELFF. The DNA read from the CDR3 is TGTGCCGGAGGGGACACCGGGGAG.

This clone is classed as medium-sized by frequency. The sequence runs out 3 residues before the end of the CDR3; the remainder is reconstructed from the germline J gene. The V gene is TRBV5-5, the J gene TRBJ1-2, with TRBD1 as a possible D gene (6 bases). The CDR3 is made up of 15 amino acids. CDR1 is SGHKS, CDR2 YYEKEE, per germline (reference sequence). V lost 2 bases, J lost 0 bases, and 11 bases lay in between. The covered CDR3 bases are TGTGCCAGCAGCTTCTCGGACAGCTCTAACTATGGC. Translated: CASSFSDSSNYG. The entire CDR3 is CASSFSDSSNYGYTF.

A word on this clone: The read comes to an end 3 residues before the CDR3 does, leaving the germline J gene to fill in the end. The chain is built from TRBV9 and TRBJ2-5, with D maybe TRBD2 (6 bases). CDR1 and CDR2 (germline): SGDLS, YYNGEE. V was pared by 0 bases and J by 5 bases, with 11 bases between. This CDR3 has 14 residues. The covered CDR3 bases are TGTGCCAGCAGCGTAGCTGGGGCGGGGGAGACC. Its translation: CASSVAGAGET. The whole CDR3 protein reads CASSVAGAGETQYF.

In regard to this clone: The read ends 3 residues before the CDR3 terminus; that terminus is restored from the germline J gene. The chain employs TRBV20-1 and TRBJ1-2, with 8 nucleotides matching TRBD1. From germline, CDR1 is DFQATT and CDR2 SNEGSKA (reference sequence). This CDR3 region has 15 residues. The sequenced part of the CDR3 DNA is TGCAGTGCTAGAGATAGAGGGACAGGCGCGGTGGGC. Translation gives CSARDRGTGAVG. The CDR3 in its entirety is CSARDRGTGAVGYTF.

The CDR3 is CASSPLAAPSYEQYF. The sequenced part of the CDR3 DNA is TGTGCCAGCAGCCCCCTAGCGGCCCCCTCCTACGAG. The chain links TRBV9 to TRBJ2-7, with 7 bases lining up with TRBD2. The DNA ends 3 residues before the CDR3 does, and the rest of the CDR3 is filled in from the germline J gene. The CDR3 totals 15 residues. V dropped 4 bases and J dropped 0; count of bases not matched to a gene: 7. Germline loops: CDR1 SGDLS, CDR2 YYNGEE.

Note on this clone: Coverage ceases 3 residues before the CDR3 finishes, and the germline J gene fills in the end. The V call is TRBV2, the J call TRBJ1-5, with D unresolved. This CDR3 is 15 amino acids long. Trimming pared 2 bases from V and 1 base from J, leaving 9 bases between. Germline CDR1 SNHLY, CDR2 FYNNEI. The sequenced part of the CDR3 DNA is TGTGCCAGCAGTGAATTCGGTCGGAGCAATCAGCCC. It translates to CASSEFGRSNQP. The full CDR3 protein reads CASSEFGRSNQPQHF.

Turning to this clone: The read gets to within 3 residues of the CDR3 end, and the germline J gene fills in the rest. V usage is TRBV7-8 and J usage is TRBJ2-3; the match to TRBD1 covers 12 bases. Germline V gene lookup returns CDR1 SGHVS and CDR2 FQNEAQ. CDR3 length: 18 amino acids. V was pared by 4 bases and J by 2 bases, with 10 bases of the junction left unmatched. The covered CDR3 bases are TGTGCCAGCAGCTCCGGCCACCGGGACAGGGGGCACACAGATACG. Its protein is CASSSGHRDRGHTDT. The full CDR3 protein reads CASSSGHRDRGHTDTQYF.